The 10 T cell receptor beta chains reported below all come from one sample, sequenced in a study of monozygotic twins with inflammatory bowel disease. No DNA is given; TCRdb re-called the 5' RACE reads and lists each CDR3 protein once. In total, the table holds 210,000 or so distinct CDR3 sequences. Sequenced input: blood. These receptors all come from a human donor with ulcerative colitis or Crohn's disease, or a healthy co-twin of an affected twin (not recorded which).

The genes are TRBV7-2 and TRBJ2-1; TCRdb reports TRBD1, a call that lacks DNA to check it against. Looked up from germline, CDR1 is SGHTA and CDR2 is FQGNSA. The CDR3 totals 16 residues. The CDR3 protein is CASSLGAGYRGNEQFF.

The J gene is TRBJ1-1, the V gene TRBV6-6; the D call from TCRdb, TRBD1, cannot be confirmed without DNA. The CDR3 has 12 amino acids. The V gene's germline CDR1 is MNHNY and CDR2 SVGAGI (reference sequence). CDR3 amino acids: CASNEPGSEAFF.

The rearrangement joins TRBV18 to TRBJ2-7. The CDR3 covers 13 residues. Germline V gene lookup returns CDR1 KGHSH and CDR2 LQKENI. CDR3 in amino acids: CASSPNGVGEQYF.

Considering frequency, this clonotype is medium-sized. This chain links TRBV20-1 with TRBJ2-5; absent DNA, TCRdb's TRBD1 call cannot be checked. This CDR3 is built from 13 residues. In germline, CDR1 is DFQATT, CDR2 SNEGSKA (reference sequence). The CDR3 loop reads CSAPGTAQETQYF.

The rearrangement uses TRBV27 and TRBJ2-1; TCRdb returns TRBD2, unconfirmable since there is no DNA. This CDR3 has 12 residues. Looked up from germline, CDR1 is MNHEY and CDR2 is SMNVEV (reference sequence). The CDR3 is CASSWSGGEQFF.

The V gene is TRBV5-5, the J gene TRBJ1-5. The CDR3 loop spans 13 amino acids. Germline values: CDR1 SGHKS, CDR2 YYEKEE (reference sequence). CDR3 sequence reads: CASSTDVYQPQHF.

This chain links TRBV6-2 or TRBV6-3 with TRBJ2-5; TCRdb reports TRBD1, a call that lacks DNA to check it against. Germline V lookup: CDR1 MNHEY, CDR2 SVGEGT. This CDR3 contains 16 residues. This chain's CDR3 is CASSYGTGKLQETQYF.

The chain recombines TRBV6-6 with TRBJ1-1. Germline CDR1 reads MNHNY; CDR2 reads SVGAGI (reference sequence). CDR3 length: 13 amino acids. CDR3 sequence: CASSYGLDSKAFF.

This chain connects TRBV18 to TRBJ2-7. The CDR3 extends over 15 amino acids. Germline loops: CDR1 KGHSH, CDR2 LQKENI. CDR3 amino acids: CASSPRQETFAEQYF.

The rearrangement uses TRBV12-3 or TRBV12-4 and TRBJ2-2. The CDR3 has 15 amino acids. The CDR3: CASIFAGRGTGELFF.